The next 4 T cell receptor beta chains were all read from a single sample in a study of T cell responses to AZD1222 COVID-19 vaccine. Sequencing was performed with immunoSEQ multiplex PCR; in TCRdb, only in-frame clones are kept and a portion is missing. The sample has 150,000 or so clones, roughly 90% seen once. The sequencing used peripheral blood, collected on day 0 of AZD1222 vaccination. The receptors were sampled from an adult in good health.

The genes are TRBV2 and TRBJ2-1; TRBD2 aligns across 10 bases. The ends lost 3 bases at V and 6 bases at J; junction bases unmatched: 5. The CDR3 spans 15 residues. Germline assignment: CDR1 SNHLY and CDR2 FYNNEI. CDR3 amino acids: CASSDGAGGPNEQFF. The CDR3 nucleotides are TGTGCCAGCAGTGATGGAGCGGGAGGGCCCAATGAGCAGTTCTTC. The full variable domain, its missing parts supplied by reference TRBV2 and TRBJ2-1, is EPEVTQTPSHQVTQMGQEVILRCVPISNHLYFYWYRQILGQKVEFLVSFYNNEISEKSEIFDDQFSVERPDGSNFTLKIRSTKLEDSAMYFCASSDGAGGPNEQFFGPGTRLTVL.

The DNA for the CDR3 is TGTGCCAGCAGGAGACTAGCGGGGCTTTATGAGCAGTTCTTC. It yields the protein CASRRLAGLYEQFF. V gene TRBV2 combines with J gene TRBJ2-1; 11 bases map to TRBD2. Germline CDR1 and CDR2: SNHLY and FYNNEI. The CDR3 spans 14 residues. The V and J ends lost 6 bases and 8 bases, in that order; junction bases with no gene match: 6. Full variable domain (rest looked up from reference TRBV2 and TRBJ2-1): EPEVTQTPSHQVTQMGQEVILRCVPISNHLYFYWYRQILGQKVEFLVSFYNNEISEKSEIFDDQFSVERPDGSNFTLKIRSTKLEDSAMYFCASRRLAGLYEQFFGPGTRLTVL.

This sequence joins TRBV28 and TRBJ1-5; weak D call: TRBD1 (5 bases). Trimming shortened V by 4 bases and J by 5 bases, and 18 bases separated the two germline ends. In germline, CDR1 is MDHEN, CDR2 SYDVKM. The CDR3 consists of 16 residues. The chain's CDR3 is CASSYTGTGGYQPQHF. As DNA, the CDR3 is TGTGCCAGCAGTTATACCGGGACGGGCGGCTATCAGCCCCAGCATTTT.

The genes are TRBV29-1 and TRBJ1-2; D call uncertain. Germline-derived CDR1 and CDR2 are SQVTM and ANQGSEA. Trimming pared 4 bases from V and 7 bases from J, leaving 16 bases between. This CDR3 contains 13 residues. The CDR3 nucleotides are TGCAGCGTTGTTGGGGATACCCCTATTGGCTACACCTTC. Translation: CSVVGDTPIGYTF.